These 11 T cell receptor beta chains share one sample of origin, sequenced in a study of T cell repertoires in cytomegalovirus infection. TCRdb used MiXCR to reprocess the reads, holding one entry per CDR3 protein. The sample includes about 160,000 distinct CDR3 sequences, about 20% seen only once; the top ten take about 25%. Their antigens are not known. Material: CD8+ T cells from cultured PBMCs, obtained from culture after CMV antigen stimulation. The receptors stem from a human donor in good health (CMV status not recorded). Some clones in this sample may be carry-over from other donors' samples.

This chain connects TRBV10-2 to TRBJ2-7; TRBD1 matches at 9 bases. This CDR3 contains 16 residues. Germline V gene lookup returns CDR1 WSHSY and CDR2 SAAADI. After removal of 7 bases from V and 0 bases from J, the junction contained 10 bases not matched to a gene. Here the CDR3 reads CASKNSRTGDSYEQYF. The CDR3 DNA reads TGCGCCAGCAAGAATTCCAGGACAGGGGACTCCTACGAGCAGTACTTC.

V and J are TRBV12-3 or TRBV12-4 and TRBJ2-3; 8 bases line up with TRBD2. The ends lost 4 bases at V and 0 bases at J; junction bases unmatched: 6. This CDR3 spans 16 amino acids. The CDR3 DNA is TGTGCCAGCAGTTCCCCCCAGCGGGGGAGCACAGATACGCAGTATTTT. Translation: CASSSPQRGSTDTQYF.

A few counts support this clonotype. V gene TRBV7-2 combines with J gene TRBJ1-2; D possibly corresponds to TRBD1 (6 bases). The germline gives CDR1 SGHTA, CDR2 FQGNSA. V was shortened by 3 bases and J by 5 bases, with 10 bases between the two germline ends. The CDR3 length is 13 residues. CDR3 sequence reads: CASSFGQLYGYTF. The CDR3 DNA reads TGTGCCAGCAGCTTTGGACAGCTATATGGCTACACCTTC.

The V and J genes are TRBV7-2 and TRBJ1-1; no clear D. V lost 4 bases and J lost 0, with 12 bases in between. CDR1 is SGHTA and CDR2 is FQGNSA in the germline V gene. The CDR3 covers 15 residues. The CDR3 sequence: CASSWSGDLNTEAFF. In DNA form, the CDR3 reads TGTGCCAGCAGCTGGTCCGGGGATCTGAACACTGAAGCTTTCTTT.

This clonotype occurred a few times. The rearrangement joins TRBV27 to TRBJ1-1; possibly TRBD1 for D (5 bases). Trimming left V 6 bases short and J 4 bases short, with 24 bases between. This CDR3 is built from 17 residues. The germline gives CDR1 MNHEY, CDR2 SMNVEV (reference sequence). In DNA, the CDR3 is TGTGCCAGCAGGACGAAAGAGACGGGACGGTTGCTCACTGAAGCTTTCTTT. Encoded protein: CASRTKETGRLLTEAFF.

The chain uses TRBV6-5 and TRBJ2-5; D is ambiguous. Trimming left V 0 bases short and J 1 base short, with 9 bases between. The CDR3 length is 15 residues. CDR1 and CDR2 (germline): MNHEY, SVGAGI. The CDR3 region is CASSYSIGFQETQYF. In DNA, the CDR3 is TGTGCCAGCAGTTACTCGATAGGCTTCCAAGAGACCCAGTACTTC.

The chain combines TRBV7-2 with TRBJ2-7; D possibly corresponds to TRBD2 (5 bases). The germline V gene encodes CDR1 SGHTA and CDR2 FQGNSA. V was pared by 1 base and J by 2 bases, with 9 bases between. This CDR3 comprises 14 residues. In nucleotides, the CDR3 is TGTGCCAGCAGCTTAGAGGACGGGACCTACGAGCAGTACTTC. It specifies CASSLEDGTYEQYF.

CDR3 region: CASSSAIRLYNSPLHF. CDR3 nucleotides: TGTGCCAGCAGCTCAGCTATTCGCCTCTATAATTCACCCCTCCACTTT. This sequence joins TRBV7-2 and TRBJ1-6; no definite D call. CDR3 size: 16 residues. V was trimmed by 4 bases and J by 3 bases, leaving 13 bases between them. Germline CDR1 is SGHTA and CDR2 is FQGNSA.

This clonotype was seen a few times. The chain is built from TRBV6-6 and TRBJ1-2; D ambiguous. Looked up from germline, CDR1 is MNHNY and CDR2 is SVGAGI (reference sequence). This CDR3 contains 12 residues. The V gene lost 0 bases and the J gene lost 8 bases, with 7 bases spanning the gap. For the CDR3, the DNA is TGTGCCAGCAGTTACTCGCGTCGAGGCTACACCTTC. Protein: CASSYSRRGYTF.

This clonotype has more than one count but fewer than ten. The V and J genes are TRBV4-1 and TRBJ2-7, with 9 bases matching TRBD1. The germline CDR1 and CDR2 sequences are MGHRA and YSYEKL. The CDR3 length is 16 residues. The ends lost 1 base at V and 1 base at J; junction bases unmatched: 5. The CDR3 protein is CASSQAGDRVSYEQYF. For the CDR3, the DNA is TGCGCCAGCAGCCAAGCGGGGGACAGGGTTTCCTACGAGCAGTACTTC.

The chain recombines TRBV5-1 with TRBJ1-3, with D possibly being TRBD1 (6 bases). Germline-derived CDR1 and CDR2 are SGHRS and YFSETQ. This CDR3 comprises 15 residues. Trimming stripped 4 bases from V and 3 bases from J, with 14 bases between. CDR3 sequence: CASSPWRGSGNTIYF. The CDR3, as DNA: TGCGCCAGCAGCCCGTGGAGGGGGAGTGGAAACACCATATATTTT.